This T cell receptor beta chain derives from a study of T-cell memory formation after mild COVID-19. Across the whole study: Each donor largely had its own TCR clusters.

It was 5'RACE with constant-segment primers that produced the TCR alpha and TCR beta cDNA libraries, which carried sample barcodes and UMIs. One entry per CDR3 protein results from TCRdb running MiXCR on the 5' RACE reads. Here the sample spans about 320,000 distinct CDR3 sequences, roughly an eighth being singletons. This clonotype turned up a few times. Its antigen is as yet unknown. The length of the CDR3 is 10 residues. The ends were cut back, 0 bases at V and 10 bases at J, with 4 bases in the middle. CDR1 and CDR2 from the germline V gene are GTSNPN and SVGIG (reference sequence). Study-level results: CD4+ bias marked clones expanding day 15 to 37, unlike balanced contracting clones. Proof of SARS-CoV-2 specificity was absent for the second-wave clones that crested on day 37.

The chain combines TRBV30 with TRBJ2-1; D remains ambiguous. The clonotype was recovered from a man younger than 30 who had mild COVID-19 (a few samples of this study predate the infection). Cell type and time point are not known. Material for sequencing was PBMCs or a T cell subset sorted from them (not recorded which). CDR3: CAWSVGEQFF. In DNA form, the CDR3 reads TGTGCCTGGAGTGTGGGGGAGCAGTTCTTC.